Listed here is a single T cell receptor beta chain. Here immunoSEQ multiplex PCR was the method, and the copy in TCRdb shows in-frame clones only, minus some. In the table there are approximately 300,000 clones, 92% of which are singletons. The data belong to a study of blood T cell repertoires in COVID-19. Cohorts were based on clinical histories the participants reported. The CDR3 length is 14 residues. The germline V gene has CDR1 SGHTA and CDR2 FQGTGA. The V end was cut by 6 bases, the J end by 4 bases, with 14 bases between. The sequenced material came from PBMCs or T cells enriched from blood (not recorded which). V is TRBV7-3 and J is TRBJ2-3; D perhaps matches TRBD1 (6 bases). The receptor was isolated from a woman younger than 45 who had recovered from COVID-19. The CDR3 sequence is CASSRRDTSDTQYF. In DNA, the CDR3 is TGTGCCAGCAGTCGACGGGACACGTCAGATACGCAGTATTTT.